This record concerns one T cell receptor (beta chain) sequence. The antigen it recognizes is unknown. Within one base of it there is no much larger clone, and no base qualities were kept. The cohort consisted of 666 healthy bone marrow donors. Cohort members were all nominally healthy when sampled, although unrecorded immune exposures were likely present. The donor was CMV seropositive and belonged to the group of about 290 seropositive cohort members. Each donor provided a peripheral blood sample, and peripheral blood mononuclear cells were used for TCR beta sequencing. Genomic DNA was extracted from the blood cell samples with the Qiagen DNeasy Blood Extraction Kit. From its cysteine to its phenylalanine, the CDR3 spans 14 amino acids. The sequence is cut down to CDR3 DNA, 42 bases in frame from base 1. CDR1 and CDR2 are read off the germline V gene as SGHAT and FQNNGV. Libraries were constructed by the immunoSEQ multiplex PCR assay. For the multiplex PCR, a mixture combining 60 forward primers for TCR Vbeta segments and 13 reverse primers for TCR Jbeta segments was used. The CDR3 region of rearranged TCR beta genes was amplified from genomic DNA by a multiplex PCR assay. The amplified TCR beta libraries were sequenced on the Illumina HiSeq System as 87-base-pair reads. As for the authors' bioinformatics: A later analysis tallied 70 million to 100 million unique TCR beta chains across the 650 to 750 repertoires, and some 10 million of those chains were shared by two or more donors. To remove PCR and sequencing errors, raw reads were error-corrected and collapsed into unique sequences using a nearest-neighbor algorithm that merged closely related sequences. V, D and J gene segments were assigned by aligning CDR3 sequences to IMGT reference sequences. For a sequence to be retained, at least a six-nucleotide match to both a V gene segment and a J gene segment was required. A rearrangement was called productive if the CDR3 had no stop codons and remained in frame with V and J, and every other rearrangement was called non-productive. CDR3 was defined by IMGT convention, running from the second conserved V-encoded cysteine to the conserved J-encoded phenylalanine. The earlier analysis of about 620 of the donors excluded sequences that lacked an unambiguous match to a single V gene segment. An earlier analysis of 587 of the donors classified V segments as functional when productive rearrangements were above 56.7% and as segregating when the standard deviation between donors was above 5%. A statistical classification framework was developed to diagnose cytomegalovirus status using the catalog of TCR beta chain sequences. A later analysis assigned V and J genes by comparing TCR nucleotide sequences with IMGT/GENE-DB human TR gene sequences. The TCRdist pipeline was used in a later analysis to assign CDR3 sequences and most-parsimonious VDJ recombination scenarios. In a later analysis, every TCR beta chain was defined by the combination of its CDR3 amino acid sequence and its V-gene family, and reads without a unique V-gene family were dropped. A later analysis removed 600 or so highly shared, low-generation-probability nucleotide sequences to deal with suspected cross-contamination and a sequencing artifact. For each public chain, a later analysis derived a clonal expansion index from normalized ranks of inferred template counts within each repertoire. A later analysis computed generation probabilities with a VDJ recombination model fitted to out-of-frame rearrangements, and checked the results against IGoR. In a later analysis, TCR-TCR, TCR-HLA and TCR-CMV co-occurrence was scored with hypergeometric tests, and a repertoire-size bias correction was applied to TCR pairs. False discovery rates were estimated in a later analysis by permuting HLA or CMV assignments 20 times. A later analysis grouped co-occurring TCRs with DBSCAN, adding TCRdist sequence similarity when clustering within HLA-allele-positive subsets. Repertoires with fewer than 30,000 or more than 120,000 public chains were left out of co-occurrence clustering, as were a handful of repertoires with anomalous nucleotide sharing. Sourced from immuneACCESS, this table was stored by TCRdb with only in-frame sequences that have V and J called. A share of the clones is absent; for the studies checked, an unresolved V gene accounts for under half, and the remainder has no known explanation. That table gives V, J and clone size, and the DNA gave D and trimming. The sample profile shows about 210,000 clones; roughly four fifths of them were found once. The ten largest clones represent around 3.6% of the sample.

This sample was taken from a study of cytomegalovirus exposure and HLA in healthy donors (dated by TCRdb to the late 2010s). In the study overall: An earlier analysis of approximately 550 of the donors reported about 250 Gb of sequence data and 117 million unique TCR beta sequences from 150 million to 200 million T cells. An earlier analysis of approximately 500 of the donors applied high-throughput TCR beta sequencing to assess whether each TCR beta V gene segment acted as functional or pseudogenic. Besides the first cohort of 500 to 700 subjects, a separate validation cohort made up of around 120 different subjects was used. Class I and class II HLA loci were covered by the typing at four-digit resolution. Rather than using new phenotypic data, the later analysis identified candidate immune exposures from TCR beta sequences and from how often those sequences occurred across donors. Genome-wide SNP genotypes for about three fifths of the roughly 670 donors were used in a later genetic analysis, which treated that subset as a discovery cohort. Typing coverage differed by locus: A, B, C, DRB1 and DQB1 were typed in about 620-640 donors, DQA1 in around 500, DPA1 in around 580, and DPB1 in about 450. In a later analysis, previously published TCR beta repertoires from 550 to 700 donors were re-analyzed and high-resolution HLA genotyping was added so that TCR occurrence patterns could be studied. The T cell repertoires of roughly 660 subjects were profiled by immunosequencing and related to cytomegalovirus serostatus. To predict cytomegalovirus infection status, the study brought together high-throughput TCR immunosequencing, statistical association of individual TCRs with disease status, and machine learning. About 280 gigabases of sequencing data and 75 million to 85 million unique TCR sequences made up an early release that covered approximately 620 HLA-typed donors. Four to six DR-DQ haplotypes were handled as single units for association and clustering, since linkage in the cohort was strong. The study was designed to test whether signatures of past pathogen exposure could be identified by cataloging public T cell receptors. Alongside the repertoire data, information on donor age, sex, ethnicity and CMV serostatus was compiled. Every repertoire in the discovery cohort had been generated on one and the same sequencing platform. Of the 300 to 450 genotyped donors, approximately 81% were placed in the genetic ancestry cluster associated with self-reported Caucasian donors. Among some 400 genotyped donors of the cohort, an average of around 250,000 unique TCR beta nucleotide sequences was sequenced per donor, of which about 18% were non-productive.

General conclusions and limits of the study: Presence/absence analyses assumed roughly uniform sequencing depth across donors, an assumption that may not hold. Because counts were too low, some 17 rarely observed V segments, including chromosome 9 orphons, were left out of the earlier analysis of about 620 of the donors. When HLA alleles, especially DR and DQ, strongly co-occurred, TCR associations were difficult to assign to individual alleles. Some IMGT-functional V segments, including TRBV6-2 and TRBV6-3, could not be distinguished by the 87-base-pair reads and were therefore excluded. Correlated functional status among segregating V segments might be attributable to linkage disequilibrium, but an unknown experimental factor could not be ruled out. For the cohort, immune exposure information was limited to CMV serostatus. In an earlier analysis of approximately 600 of the donors, most TCR beta V segments were observed in productive rearrangements about 90% or about 30% of the time, broadly matching IMGT annotations. The sequencing pipeline was judged likely to have produced a cluster of highly shared sequence variants as a technical artifact. Because HLA typing was missing for some donors at each locus, association tests included only the typed subset. In a later analysis, HLA-associated TCR beta chains were found to be more clonally expanded and to have lower generation probabilities than equally common non-associated chains. Most TCR sequences were observed very rarely across donors, whereas some public TCRs were present in many individuals. The authors suggested that the approach could potentially be extended to other disease states and immunological phenotypes. According to a later analysis, most CMV-associated TCR beta chains appeared to be HLA-restricted, and the HLA associations seemed to be driven largely by CMV exposure. A later genetic analysis associated a missense DCLRE1C variant with V-gene and J-gene trimming of TCR beta chains, and an independent cohort replicated the association. According to a later analysis, TCR association rates differed among HLA loci, with DRB1 alleles showing the most associated TCRs and HLA-C alleles showing the fewest. According to a later genetic analysis, donors in an Asian-associated ancestry cluster had fewer N-insertions in productive TCRs than the approximately 630-donor mean. Three of the identified cytomegalovirus-associated TCR beta chains were confirmed in vitro to be specific for cytomegalovirus antigens. A further reported finding was that TCR beta sequences accurately predicted the HLA-A and HLA-B alleles for most subjects in the first cohort. In both the original and validation cohorts, the classifier was reported to diagnose cytomegalovirus status with high specificity and sensitivity. Specific HLA alleles were associated with 15,000 to 20,000 TCR beta sequences at a false discovery rate of 0.05 in a later analysis. This cohort had only TCR beta chains sequenced, and the lack of alpha or paired-chain data limited which features could be detected. Several of the top co-occurrence clusters appeared to be linked to parvovirus B19, influenza, CMV and Epstein-Barr virus, according to a later analysis. The study gave a list of 150 to 200 TCR beta chains associated with cytomegalovirus.

This receptor chain uses TRBV11-2 and TRBJ2-5; possibly the D gene is TRBD2, per 5 matching bases. The better agreement between TRBJ2-7 and the DNA end casts doubt on the J call. The sequenced sample was PBMCs. The sequence derives from a man in his forties or fifties in good health and CMV-seropositive. The CDR3 has the sequence CASSSRALEGEQYF. The bases are TGTGCCAGCAGCTCCCGGGCCCTTGAGGGCGAGCAGTACTTC.